This is a list of T cell receptor beta chains from one sample in a study of HIV-infected children after antiretroviral therapy interruption. TCRdb itself ran the 3' RACE reads through MiXCR, one entry per CDR3 protein. The sample has some 40,000 distinct CDR3 sequences, approximately 7% seen once. Here the sequenced sample was CD45RA+ CD4+ T cells from PBMCs, pooled from several time points, taken from a donor given antiretroviral therapy, either interrupted or continuous. The receptor set was obtained from a pool of human donors with HIV. Both conserved end residues are part of each CDR3. A D gene is named only where the DNA matches it firmly. A clone size is listed for some rows: how often the clone was seen (once, few, many), or a class if it is expanded.

length | J | V | D | size | CDR3 | DNA
12 | TRBJ2-7 | TRBV7-9 | NA | many | CASSPGHYEQYF | TGTGCCAGCAGCCCAGGCCACTACGAGCAGTACTTC
15 | TRBJ2-3 | TRBV7-9 | TRBD1 | many | CASSSGDRAGDTQYF | TGTGCCAGCAGCTCCGGGGACAGGGCGGGAGATACGCAGTATTTT
17 | TRBJ2-6 | TRBV7-9 | NA | many | CASSLPKRKSGANVLTF | TGTGCCAGCAGCTTGCCCAAAAGGAAGTCTGGGGCCAACGTCCTGACTTTC
15 | TRBJ2-2 | TRBV27 | NA | once | CASRPRPTDTGELFF | TGTGCCAGCAGACCCCGACCCACGGACACCGGGGAGCTGTTTTTT
12 | TRBJ2-7 | TRBV28 | NA | NA | CASCFLSYEQYF | NA
12 | TRBJ1-2 | TRBV23-1 | NA | many | CASRGDAACYTF | TGCGCCAGCAGGGGGGACGCGGCGTGCTACACCTTC
14 | TRBJ1-4 | TRBV7-2 | TRBD1 | many | CASSRQGGDEKLFF | TGTGCCAGCAGCCGACAGGGAGGGGATGAAAAACTGTTTTTT
13 | TRBJ1-5 | TRBV7-2 | NA | NA | CASSLVGNQPQHF | TGTGCCAGCAGCTTAGTGGGGAATCAGCCCCAGCATTTT
15 | TRBJ2-3 | TRBV20-1 | TRBD1 | many | CSARDLQGAGDTQYF | TGCAGTGCTAGAGATCTCCAGGGGGCAGGAGATACGCAGTATTTT
14 | TRBJ2-1 | TRBV7-2 | NA | many | CASSSRDFSNEQFF | TGTGCCAGCAGCTCAAGGGACTTTTCCAATGAGCAGTTCTTC
14 | TRBJ2-3 | TRBV12-3/TRBV12-4 | NA | many | CASSFSGARDTQYF | TGTGCCAGCAGTTTCTCAGGGGCTCGAGATACGCAGTATTTT
15 | TRBJ1-1 | TRBV10-3 | NA | NA | CAITEGSGLGTEAFF | TGTGCCATCACCGAGGGTTCGGGTTTGGGCACTGAAGCTTTCTTT
17 | TRBJ2-5 | TRBV20-1 | NA | few | CSARVVPGRSSKETQYF | TGCAGTGCTAGAGTTGTGCCGGGACGATCCAGCAAAGAGACCCAGTACTTC
15 | TRBJ2-4 | TRBV10-2 | TRBD2 | many | CASRAGTSEGNIQYF | TGCGCCAGCAGAGCCGGGACTAGCGAAGGAAACATTCAGTACTTC
16 | TRBJ2-1 | TRBV12-3/TRBV12-4 | TRBD2 | many | CASQTFAGGLNNEQFF | TGTGCCAGTCAGACGTTTGCGGGGGGGTTAAACAATGAGCAGTTCTTC
14 | TRBJ2-3 | TRBV5-4 | NA | many | CASSPVPRGGTQYF | TGTGCCAGCAGCCCAGTTCCCCGGGGAGGTACGCAGTATTTT
13 | TRBJ2-2 | TRBV7-9 | NA | NA | CASSNRVPGELFF | TGTGCCAGCAGTAACAGGGTCCCCGGGGAGCTGTTTTTT
16 | TRBJ1-5 | TRBV27 | NA | many | CATPTPPTPGNQPQHF | TGTGCCACCCCCACTCCCCCAACTCCGGGAAATCAGCCCCAGCATTTT